Below are 20 T cell receptor beta chains sequenced from a single sample in a study of cytomegalovirus exposure and HLA in healthy donors. PCR employed 60 Vbeta and 13 Jbeta primers. The repertoire was sequenced with immunoSEQ multiplex PCR; TCRdb's copy has only in-frame clones and lacks some. Found here are roughly 34,000 clones, approximately 80% of them singletons; the top ten hold 3.6%. Sequencing used PBMCs. These TCRs come from a woman in her late teens or twenties in good health and CMV-seronegative.

This chain uses TRBV7-3 with TRBJ1-6; D remains ambiguous. The CDR3 is 14 amino acids. With 5 bases removed from V and 10 bases from J, the gap between germline ends came to 15 bases. From germline, CDR1 is SGHTA and CDR2 FQGTGA. DNA of the CDR3: TGTGCCAGCAGCCCCGGAACGGGTACCTCACCCCTCCACTTT. Its protein is CASSPGTGTSPLHF.

Here the CDR3 reads CASSPKWSQSPYYEQYF. The CDR3 DNA reads TGTGCCAGCAGCCCAAAGTGGTCACAGTCCCCCTACTACGAGCAGTACTTC. The gene calls are TRBV21-1 and TRBJ2-7; TRBD1 is the table's D call, not checked against the DNA. TRBV21-1 is labeled a pseudogene. There are 17 residues in the CDR3.

The chain has TRBV29-1 and TRBJ2-3; 12 nucleotides align to TRBD2. Looked up from germline, CDR1 is SQVTM and CDR2 is ANQGSEA. Germline trimming cut 7 bases from V and 0 bases from J; bases unmatched to any gene: 5. This CDR3 region has 15 residues. The CDR3 DNA follows: TGCAGCGGGGATGGACTAGCGGGAAGCACAGATACGCAGTATTTT. It is translated as CSGDGLAGSTDTQYF.

The V and J genes are TRBV19 and TRBJ2-1; 15 nucleotides agree with TRBD2. Per the germline V gene, CDR1 is LNHDA and CDR2 is SQIVND (reference sequence). This CDR3 is 19 amino acids long. After removal of 2 bases from V and 10 bases from J, the junction contained 15 bases not matched to a gene. CDR3 DNA sequence: TGTGCCAGTAGTATAAGCGGTTGGGGACTAGCGGGAGGATCACGCGAGCAGTTCTTC. This sequence encodes CASSISGWGLAGGSREQFF.

V usage is TRBV5-1 and J usage is TRBJ1-2; 9 bases align to TRBD1. The length of the CDR3 is 15 residues. Germline V CDR1 and CDR2: SGHRS, YFSETQ. Trimming cost V 4 bases and J 8 bases; bases outside gene matches: 12. The chain's CDR3 is CASSPPGQGVMGYTF. The CDR3 DNA reads as TGCGCCAGCAGCCCACCGGGACAGGGTGTGATGGGCTACACCTTC.

The rearrangement links TRBV27 to TRBJ1-3, with D perhaps matching TRBD1 (6 bases). Deletions cut 4 bases from V and 0 bases from J, with 19 bases between. The V gene's germline CDR1 is MNHEY and CDR2 SMNVEV (reference sequence). The CDR3 extends over 18 amino acids. DNA for the CDR3: TGTGCCAGCAGTTCCGCCGGGACAACCGAATTCTCTGGAAACACCATATATTTT. Its translation: CASSSAGTTEFSGNTIYF.

This clone has just one count. The chain is built from TRBV7-9 and TRBJ1-1; unclear D gene. This CDR3 has 12 residues. V shed 3 bases and J shed 5 bases, with 7 bases lying between them. Germline V lookup: CDR1 SEHNR, CDR2 FQNEAQ (reference sequence). The CDR3 here is CASSFSPTEAFF. CDR3 nucleotides: TGTGCCAGCAGCTTTTCTCCGACTGAAGCTTTCTTT.

In this sample, this clone turned up once. Relative to the germline gene, one junction end is altered; a read error may explain this. V gene TRBV7-9 combines with J gene TRBJ2-7; D unclear. The CDR3 totals 11 residues. From germline, CDR1 is SEHNR and CDR2 FQNEAQ (reference sequence). This CDR3 reads CSSSPSYEQYF. CDR3 bases: TGTTCCAGCAGCCCTAGCTACGAGCAGTACTTC.

This clone has just one count. This chain links TRBV10-3 with TRBJ1-4, with 11 bases that match TRBD1. J gave up 8 bases and V 4 bases, and 3 bases lay outside the gene matches. The CDR3 sequence is 14 residues long. Germline lookup yields CDR1 ENHRY and CDR2 SYGVKD. The CDR3 nucleotides read TGTGCCATCAGTGGGGGACAGGGGGGCGAAAAACTGTTTTTT. Translation gives CAISGGQGGEKLFF.

The chain joins TRBV4-1 to TRBJ2-1; TRBD2 agrees at 14 bases. The V gene's germline CDR1 is MGHRA and CDR2 YSYEKL. The CDR3 is 16 residues long. With 3 bases clipped from V and 7 bases from J, the junction kept 5 bases outside the gene matches. CDR3 amino acids: CASSQLGTSGGNEQFF. Written as DNA, the CDR3 is TGCGCCAGCAGCCAGTTAGGGACTAGCGGGGGTAATGAGCAGTTCTTC.

The genes are TRBV9 and TRBJ2-5; 10 bases match TRBD2. Germline V gives CDR1 SGDLS, CDR2 YYNGEE. The V segment lost 6 bases and the J segment 4 bases; nucleotides outside the gene matches: 9. This CDR3 has 15 residues. The CDR3, as DNA: TGTGCCAGCACGAGAAGCGGGGGGGCGGGAGAGACCCAGTACTTC. Its translation: CASTRSGGAGETQYF.

A note on this clone: At one boundary the junction diverges from the germline segment, which might be a read error. This chain connects TRBV7-9 to TRBJ1-2, with TRBD1 matching over 7 bases. Germline CDR1 and CDR2: SEHNR and FQNEAQ (reference sequence). The CDR3 is made up of 14 amino acids. The CDR3 nucleotides read TGTGCCAGCACCATGACAGGGCCCTACTATGGCTACCCCTTC. The encoded protein is CASTMTGPYYGYPF.

The chain joins TRBV7-9 to TRBJ2-1, with D hard to call. Looked up from germline, CDR1 is SEHNR and CDR2 is FQNEAQ (reference sequence). The CDR3 is 14 residues long. Between the trimmed V and J ends, which lost 10 bases and 0 bases, there was a span of 13 bases. CDR3 sequence: CAIRVWSSYNEQFF. The CDR3 DNA is TGTGCCATTCGGGTTTGGAGCTCCTACAATGAGCAGTTCTTC.

This clone has just a few counts. The chain has TRBV28 and TRBJ2-3, with 7 nucleotides matching TRBD2. Germline V gene lookup returns CDR1 MDHEN and CDR2 SYDVKM. The CDR3 runs to 14 residues. With V trimmed by 8 bases and J by 1 base, 6 bases remained unmatched. As DNA, the CDR3 is TGTGCCAGCCATTACAGCGGGGGCACAGATACGCAGTATTTT. Its translation: CASHYSGGTDTQYF.

This chain joins TRBV29-1 and TRBJ2-5; TRBD1 is a possible D gene (5 bases). The CDR3 sequence is 13 residues long. CDR1 and CDR2 from the germline V gene are SQVTM and ANQGSEA. The germline V and J ends were trimmed by 6 bases and 5 bases, with 16 bases remaining between them. The CDR3 coding sequence is TGCAGCGTCGAAAGGACAACGAGGGAGACCCAGTACTTC. It translates to CSVERTTRETQYF.

In this sample, this clone turned up once. The chain employs TRBV5-1 and TRBJ2-2; 7 bases line up with TRBD2. Germline V gene data show CDR1 as SGHRS and CDR2 as YFSETQ. The CDR3 is made up of 15 amino acids. After removal of 2 bases from V and 5 bases from J, the junction contained 6 bases not matched to a gene. The DNA of the CDR3 is TGCGCCAGCAGCTTAGCGGGAAGGGAAACCGGGGAGCTGTTTTTT. Translating it yields CASSLAGRETGELFF.

CDR3 nucleotides: TGTGCCAGTACAATGGGAGGGGAAGACGAGCAGTACTTC. Amino acids: CASTMGGEDEQYF. V gene TRBV19 combines with J gene TRBJ2-7, with 7 bases that match TRBD2. V lost 7 bases, J lost 5 bases, and 8 bases stayed unmatched. This CDR3 comprises 13 residues. CDR1 and CDR2 from the germline V gene are LNHDA and SQIVND (reference sequence).

The V and J genes are TRBV4-2 and TRBJ1-2; 12 bases map to TRBD1. The V and J ends lost 4 bases and 4 bases, in that order; junction bases with no gene match: 10. The CDR3 has 17 amino acids. Looked up from germline, CDR1 is LGHNA and CDR2 is YNFKEQ. The CDR3 nucleotides are TGTGCCAGCAGCCTTCCAGGGACAGGGGGCGCAGGCTATGGCTACACCTTC. This gives the protein CASSLPGTGGAGYGYTF.

The chain has TRBV29-1 and TRBJ2-2; 8 nucleotides align to TRBD2. The CDR3 is made up of 15 amino acids. V trimming: 3 bases; J trimming: 4 bases; junction bases outside the gene matches: 7. Per germline, CDR1 SQVTM and CDR2 ANQGSEA. The CDR3 loop reads CSVESSGSFTGELFF. CDR3 bases: TGCAGCGTTGAGTCCAGCGGGAGTTTCACCGGGGAGCTGTTTTTT.

This clone was seen a single time. V gene TRBV14 combines with J gene TRBJ1-1; D perhaps matches TRBD1 (5 bases). The V gene's germline CDR1 is SGHDN and CDR2 FVKESK. V was clipped by 1 base and J by 3 bases, with 6 bases between them. This CDR3 is 13 amino acids long. CDR3 loop: CASSQGTYTEAFF. DNA for the CDR3: TGTGCCAGCAGCCAAGGGACATACACTGAAGCTTTCTTT.